Listed here are 2 T cell receptor beta chains from one sample, sequenced in a study of a mutant IDH1 vaccine in newly diagnosed glioma (dated by TCRdb to 2020 to 2022). Their cognate antigens are unknown. The library was produced with the immunoSEQ multiplex PCR assay. TCRdb provides this immuneACCESS table in a form limited to in-frame rearrangements. Some clones are lacking; in checked studies, under half of them reflect an unresolved V gene, and why the rest are absent is not known. The sample contains about 31,000 clones, roughly 80% of them found a single time. The biggest ten clones account for almost 25% of the sample. Interpreted using the paper, the time point label stands for: week 11, during vaccination. A 20-mer mutant IDH1 peptide at 300 micrograms in Montanide made up each vaccine dose, which was injected subcutaneously together with topical imiquimod. The sample here was PBMCs, taken from a glioma patient whose treatment included an IDH1 peptide vaccine. Source of these receptors: a man aged 25-45 years with glioma.

The chain employs TRBV5-1 and TRBJ2-1; 13 bases line up with TRBD2. Germline CDR1 reads SGHRS; CDR2 reads YFSETQ. This CDR3 is 17 amino acids long. V lost 1 base to trimming and J lost 9 bases; unmatched junction nucleotides: 10. This CDR3 is CASSLPLLAGGNSEQFF. The CDR3 coding sequence is TGCGCCAGCAGCTTGCCCTTACTAGCGGGGGGGAACAGTGAGCAGTTCTTC.

The genes are TRBV19 and TRBJ2-7; TRBD2 agrees at 8 bases. The V gene end was trimmed by 3 bases and the J gene end by 4 bases; junction bases not matched to a gene: 8. This CDR3 is built from 15 residues. Germline CDR1 LNHDA, CDR2 SQIVND (reference sequence). CDR3 in amino acids: CASSIGRGGSYEQYF. CDR3 nucleotides: TGTGCCAGTAGTATCGGTCGGGGGGGCTCTTACGAGCAGTACTTC.